This entry lists 18 T cell receptor beta chains sequenced from one sample in a study of blood T cell repertoires in COVID-19. Here immunoSEQ multiplex PCR was the method, and the copy in TCRdb shows in-frame clones only, minus some. The sample consists of over 250,000 clones, about nine tenths of them appearing once. The sample consisted of PBMCs or T cells enriched from blood (not recorded which). These receptor sequences come from a man in his fifties or sixties who had recovered from COVID-19.

J is TRBJ2-3 and V is TRBV7-8, with 12 bases that match TRBD2. The CDR3 length is 16 residues. Germline V CDR1 and CDR2: SGHVS, FQNEAQ. After removal of 5 bases from V and 1 base from J, the junction contained 4 bases not matched to a gene. The CDR3 bases are TGTGCCAGCAGCGCGCGACTAGCGGGGGGCACAGATACGCAGTATTTT. Residues: CASSARLAGGTDTQYF.

The V and J genes are TRBV2 and TRBJ2-1, with 7 bases aligning to TRBD2. In germline, CDR1 is SNHLY, CDR2 FYNNEI. The CDR3 is 15 residues long. With V trimmed by 3 bases and J by 6 bases, 8 bases remained unmatched. CDR3: CASSEAVAGLNEQFF. The CDR3 DNA reads TGTGCCAGCAGTGAGGCGGTAGCGGGCCTCAATGAGCAGTTCTTC. The full variable domain, rest sourced from reference TRBV2 and TRBJ2-1, is EPEVTQTPSHQVTQMGQEVILRCVPISNHLYFYWYRQILGQKVEFLVSFYNNEISEKSEIFDDQFSVERPDGSNFTLKIRSTKLEDSAMYFCASSEAVAGLNEQFFGPGTRLTVL.

This rearrangement joins TRBV4-1 to TRBJ1-6, with a weak D call TRBD1 (5 bases). Germline V CDR1 and CDR2: MGHRA, YSYEKL. The CDR3 is made up of 12 amino acids. The V end lost 4 bases, the J end lost 11 bases, and 9 bases lay between the germline ends. DNA of the CDR3: TGCGCCAGCAGCCTCGGAGGGGCACCCCTCCACTTT. It yields the protein CASSLGGAPLHF.

The chain has TRBV7-9 and TRBJ2-1; 9 bases map to TRBD2. Germline-derived CDR1 and CDR2 are SEHNR and FQNEAQ (reference sequence). The V segment lost 1 base and the J segment 8 bases; nucleotides outside the gene matches: 15. The CDR3 sequence is 18 residues long. The CDR3 sequence is CASSLGRSSGNTGDEQFF. The CDR3 DNA reads TGTGCCAGCAGCTTAGGTAGGTCTAGCGGGAACACGGGCGATGAGCAGTTCTTC.

V usage is TRBV5-1 and J usage is TRBJ1-6; the match to TRBD1 covers 8 bases. The CDR3 has 16 residues. Germline-derived CDR1 and CDR2 are SGHRS and YFSETQ. V gave up 4 bases and J gave up 3 bases; unmatched junction bases: 6. The chain's CDR3 is CASSEAGGNYNSPLHF. DNA for the CDR3: TGCGCCAGCAGCGAGGCAGGGGGCAACTATAATTCACCCCTCCACTTT.

This chain joins TRBV30 and TRBJ1-4; D might be TRBD1 (6 bases). Germline V lookup: CDR1 GTSNPN, CDR2 SVGIG (reference sequence). The V end was cut by 4 bases, the J end by 8 bases, with 23 bases between. This CDR3 region has 16 residues. Here the CDR3 DNA reads TGTGCCTGGACGAGGGGACGCGGGGGGCGCCCGGAAAAACTGTTTTTT. This translates into CAWTRGRGGRPEKLFF.

The chain is built from TRBV24-1 and TRBJ2-1; D is uncertain. Trimming removed 5 bases at V and 6 bases at J, with 16 bases between. This CDR3 is 15 amino acids long. Per the germline V gene, CDR1 is KGHDR and CDR2 is SFDVKD. In DNA, the CDR3 is TGTGCCACCAGTGGCCCCTTGGTAGAATTCAATGAGCAGTTCTTC. This codes for CATSGPLVEFNEQFF.

The chain has TRBV7-3 and TRBJ1-2, with a tentative D call TRBD1 (5 bases). This CDR3 contains 15 residues. The V gene lost 0 bases and the J gene lost 2 bases, with 10 bases spanning the gap. The germline gives CDR1 SGHTA, CDR2 FQGTGA. The CDR3 protein is CASSLTGGPNYGYTF. Written as DNA, the CDR3 is TGTGCCAGCAGCTTAACGGGGGGTCCAAACTATGGCTACACCTTC. Using reference TRBV7-3 and TRBJ1-2 for the parts outside the CDR3, the full variable domain is GAGVSQTPSNKVTEKGKYVELRCDPISGHTALYWYRQSLGQGPEFLIYFQGTGAADDSGLPNDRFFAVRPEGSVSTLKIQRTERGDSAVYLCASSLTGGPNYGYTFGSGTRLTVV.

This chain joins TRBV27 and TRBJ2-2; D is unclear. V was pared by 0 bases and J by 1 base, with 6 bases between. The CDR3 spans 15 residues. Germline-derived CDR1 and CDR2 are MNHEY and SMNVEV (reference sequence). The CDR3 is CASSLSSGNTGELFF. CDR3 coding DNA: TGTGCCAGCAGTTTATCGTCGGGGAACACCGGGGAGCTGTTTTTT.

The rearrangement joins TRBV29-1 to TRBJ2-5, with 9 bases identical to TRBD1. Germline V gives CDR1 SQVTM, CDR2 ANQGSEA. V dropped 4 bases and J dropped 5; count of bases not matched to a gene: 5. The CDR3 sequence is 13 residues long. Written as DNA, the CDR3 is TGCAGCGTTGTGACAGGGGGTGGTGAGACCCAGTACTTC. It specifies CSVVTGGGETQYF.

The chain uses TRBV6-5 and TRBJ1-1; 10 positions match TRBD1. This CDR3 spans 15 amino acids. CDR1 is MNHEY and CDR2 is SVGAGI in the germline V gene. The trim removed 6 bases at V and 5 bases at J, leaving 9 bases unmatched. Written as DNA, the CDR3 is TGTGCCAGCAGCCTACCGGGACAGGGGTCGACTGAAGCTTTCTTT. Its translation: CASSLPGQGSTEAFF.

The rearrangement joins TRBV7-9 to TRBJ2-5; 8 bases are a match to TRBD1. CDR3 length: 16 amino acids. Per the germline V gene, CDR1 is SEHNR and CDR2 is FQNEAQ (reference sequence). V shed 1 base, J shed 5 bases, and the junction held 9 bases outside the gene matches. In DNA, the CDR3 is TGTGCCAGCAGCTTAGGAGGACAGGGAACGAGGGAGACCCAGTACTTC. Its translation is CASSLGGQGTRETQYF.

This clone came up once. The chain is built from TRBV10-3 and TRBJ2-1, with 8 bases matching TRBD1. The CDR3 length is 15 residues. Germline CDR1 and CDR2: ENHRY and SYGVKD. The J segment lost 7 bases and the V segment lost 0 bases, leaving 5 bases of the junction unmatched. CDR3 DNA: TGTGCCATCAGTGAGTCGACTCAGGGGGCGAATGAGCAGTTCTTC. Translating gives CAISESTQGANEQFF.

This chain joins TRBV27 and TRBJ1-3, with D possibly being TRBD1 (6 bases). The CDR3 contains 15 residues. V dropped 5 bases and J dropped 4 bases, with 15 bases sitting between them. From germline, CDR1 is MNHEY and CDR2 SMNVEV (reference sequence). CDR3 region: CASSKAQGSGNTIYF. CDR3 sequence (DNA): TGTGCCAGCAGTAAAGCACAGGGTTCAGGAAACACCATATATTTT.

The chain joins TRBV19 to TRBJ1-2, with D unresolved. The CDR3 sequence is 14 residues long. Deletions cut 5 bases from V and 0 bases from J, with 10 bases between. The germline V gene has CDR1 LNHDA and CDR2 SQIVND (reference sequence). The CDR3 spells CASSEDGANYGYTF. The DNA for the CDR3 is TGTGCCAGTAGTGAGGACGGGGCTAACTATGGCTACACCTTC.

The genes are TRBV30 and TRBJ1-4, with 8 bases fitting TRBD1. The CDR3 runs to 15 residues. The J segment lost 10 bases and the V segment lost 5 bases, leaving 15 bases of the junction unmatched. Germline CDR1 is GTSNPN and CDR2 is SVGIG (reference sequence). The DNA for the CDR3 is TGTGCCTGGGGCGACGTTACAGGGGGTCACGGAAAACTGTTTTTT. Translated, it gives CAWGDVTGGHGKLFF.

The V and J genes are TRBV19 and TRBJ1-5, with a weak D call TRBD1 (5 bases). Per the germline V gene, CDR1 is LNHDA and CDR2 is SQIVND (reference sequence). This CDR3 is 15 amino acids long. V lost 3 bases and J lost 4, with 13 bases in between. The CDR3 loop reads CASSIWRRGNQPQHF. DNA for the CDR3: TGTGCCAGTAGTATTTGGCGGAGGGGTAATCAGCCCCAGCATTTT.

This chain links TRBV6-5 with TRBJ2-2; a possible D gene is TRBD2 (5 bases). V lost 6 bases, J lost 0 bases, and 8 bases lay in between. The CDR3 extends over 14 amino acids. The germline gives CDR1 MNHEY, CDR2 SVGAGI. CDR3 DNA: TGTGCCAGCAGAGCGGAGCCGAACACCGGGGAGCTGTTTTTT. It codes for CASRAEPNTGELFF.